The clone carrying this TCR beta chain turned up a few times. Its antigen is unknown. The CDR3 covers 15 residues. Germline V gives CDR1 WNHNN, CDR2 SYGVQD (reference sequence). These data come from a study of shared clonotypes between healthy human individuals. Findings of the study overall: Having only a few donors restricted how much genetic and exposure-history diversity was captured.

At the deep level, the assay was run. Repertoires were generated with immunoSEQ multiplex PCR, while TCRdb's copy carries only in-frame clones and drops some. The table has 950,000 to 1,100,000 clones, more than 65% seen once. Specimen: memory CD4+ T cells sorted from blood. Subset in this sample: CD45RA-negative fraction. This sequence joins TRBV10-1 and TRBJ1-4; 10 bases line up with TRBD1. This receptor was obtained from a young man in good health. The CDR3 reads CAQQSPGQGNEKLFF. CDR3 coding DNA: TGCGCGCAGCAAAGCCCGGGACAGGGGAATGAAAAACTGTTTTTT.